This T cell receptor beta chain emerged from a study of PD-1 blockade in classical Hodgkin lymphoma. With V trimmed by 3 bases and J by 7 bases, 14 bases remained unmatched. The CDR3 covers 16 residues. Germline lookup yields CDR1 MDHEN and CDR2 SYDVKM. Specified time point: cycle 4 day 1 (C4D1), after about 6 weeks of nivolumab. Relapse after autologous stem cell transplantation occurred in every patient, and brentuximab vedotin exposure varied. Out of thawed PBMCs, magnetic negative selection purified CD4+ T cells. Worth noting for this clone: The antigen is undetermined.

General study results and limits: The study found that TCR diversity rose significantly by C4D1 in CD4+ but not CD8+ cells. Lower baseline TCR diversity marked trial partial responders and progressors. Differences between repertoires have undefined causes, possibly disease activity or prior therapy.

Clones were sequenced by immunoSEQ multiplex PCR, and TCRdb holds only the in-frame ones, with some missing. The sample holds roughly 9,000 clones, around 79% seen once. The V and J genes are TRBV28 and TRBJ1-1; 7 bases are shared with TRBD1. The TCR originated in a human donor with classical Hodgkin lymphoma. The material sequenced was CD4+ T cells from blood, taken before the fourth cycle of nivolumab. CDR3 sequence: CASSFTSRGTLIEAFF. CDR3 nucleotide sequence: TGTGCCAGCAGTTTCACCTCCAGGGGGACTTTAATTGAAGCTTTCTTT.